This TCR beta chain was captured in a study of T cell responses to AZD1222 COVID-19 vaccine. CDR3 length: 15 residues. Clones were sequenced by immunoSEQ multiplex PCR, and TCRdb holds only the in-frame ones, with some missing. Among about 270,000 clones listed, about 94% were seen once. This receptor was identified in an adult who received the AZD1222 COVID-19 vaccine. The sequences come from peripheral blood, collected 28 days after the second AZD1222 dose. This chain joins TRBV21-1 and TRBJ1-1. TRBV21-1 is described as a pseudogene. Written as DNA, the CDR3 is TGTGCCAGCAAAATAGGTCCCGAGCCAAGTACTGAAGCTTTCTTT. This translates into CASKIGPEPSTEAFF.